Below, 18 T cell receptor beta chains from the same sample are listed, as sequenced in a study of T cells in Graves' hyperthyroidism and ophthalmopathy. The TCR beta CDR3 regions underwent amplification using RNA transcripts as the source. Initially, a first-round RT-PCR of the TCR CDR3 employed the HTBI primer set. MiXCR, run by TCRdb on the multiplex PCR reads, gives a single entry per CDR3 protein. The repertoire has about 690,000 distinct CDR3 sequences, 15% to 20% of them found once; the top ten carry about a sixth. Sequencing was performed on blood. The receptor source for this set is a man aged 50 or older with Graves' hyperthyroidism.

This clonotype showed up many times. J is TRBJ2-1 and V is TRBV28; maybe TRBD1 (6 bases). The CDR3 loop spans 15 amino acids. V was clipped by 3 bases and J by 2 bases, with 11 bases between them. The germline V gene encodes CDR1 MDHEN and CDR2 SYDVKM. This CDR3 is CASSLDSRPYNEQFF. The CDR3 region has the DNA TGTGCCAGCAGTTTGGACAGCAGACCCTACAATGAGCAGTTCTTC.

This clonotype has at least ten counts. The gene calls are TRBV20-1 and TRBJ2-5, with 10 bases fitting TRBD2. J gave up 2 bases and V 6 bases, and 12 bases lay outside the gene matches. This CDR3 has 16 residues. Germline-derived CDR1 and CDR2 are DFQATT and SNEGSKA (reference sequence). The CDR3 is CSAQSGRAIEQETQYF. The CDR3 DNA sequence: TGCAGTGCACAAAGCGGGAGGGCCATTGAGCAAGAGACCCAGTACTTC.

This clonotype was picked up a small number of times. The rearrangement uses TRBV19 and TRBJ1-5; 8 nucleotides match TRBD1. With V trimmed by 8 bases and J by 3 bases, 3 bases remained unmatched. The CDR3 has 13 residues. In germline, CDR1 is LNHDA, CDR2 SQIVND (reference sequence). The CDR3 sequence is CASGQGINQPQHF. The DNA of the CDR3 is TGTGCCAGTGGACAGGGAATCAATCAGCCCCAGCATTTT. Complete variable domain (other parts from reference TRBV19 and TRBJ1-5): DGGITQSPKYLFRKEGQNVTLSCEQNLNHDAMYWYRQDPGQGLRLIYYSQIVNDFQKGDIAEGYSVSREKKESFPLTVTSAQKNPTAFYLCASGQGINQPQHFGDGTRLSIL.

This chain uses TRBV5-6 with TRBJ2-5; D is perhaps TRBD2 (6 bases). Germline CDR1 reads SGHDT; CDR2 reads YYEEEE. The CDR3 runs to 14 residues. The V end was cut by 5 bases, the J end by 2 bases, with 13 bases between. CDR3 sequence: CASSRVGGQETQYF. CDR3 sequence (DNA): TGTGCCAGCAGTAGGGTGGGAGGACAAGAGACCCAGTACTTC.

This clonotype was detected many times. The chain employs TRBV27 and TRBJ2-7, with 7 bases identical to TRBD2. CDR1 is MNHEY and CDR2 is SMNVEV in the germline V gene (reference sequence). V was pared by 5 bases and J by 1 base, with 23 bases of the junction left unmatched. The CDR3 loop spans 20 amino acids. The CDR3 region has the DNA TGTGCCAGCAGTCGCCGGGTGGGGCGGGAGCCGGTAATTTTATCCTACGAGCAGTACTTC. It translates to CASSRRVGREPVILSYEQYF.

The J gene is TRBJ2-3, the V gene TRBV7-9, with no clear D. The CDR3 contains 15 residues. CDR1 and CDR2 (germline): SEHNR, FQNEAQ (reference sequence). The germline V and J ends were trimmed by 2 bases and 0 bases, with 9 bases remaining between them. The CDR3 loop is CASSLIRMSTDTQYF. For the CDR3, the DNA is TGTGCCAGCAGCTTAATTCGGATGAGCACAGATACGCAGTATTTT.

This clonotype was counted ten times or more. J is TRBJ2-7 and V is TRBV28; no reliable D call. Looked up from germline, CDR1 is MDHEN and CDR2 is SYDVKM. V lost 5 bases, J lost 3 bases, and 17 bases lay in between. This CDR3 is built from 15 residues. CDR3 amino acids: CASSRRALIDYEQYF. The CDR3 bases are TGTGCCAGCAGTCGCCGGGCGCTAATAGACTACGAGCAGTACTTC.

This clonotype was seen a handful of times. This may arise from a read error, as a much more abundant clone is one base away. This sequence joins TRBV12-3 or TRBV12-4 and TRBJ2-2, with D tentatively TRBD1 or TRBD2 (6 bases each). The CDR3 spans 15 residues. The CDR3: CASSLLGAGTGGLFF. The CDR3 DNA is TGTGCCAGCAGTTTGCTGGGGGCAGGCACCGGGGGGCTGTTTTTT.

This clonotype was detected many times. This rearrangement joins TRBV30 to TRBJ2-1; TRBD2 matches at 9 bases. The CDR3 is made up of 14 amino acids. Trimming cost V 1 base and J 5 bases; bases outside gene matches: 3. CDR1 and CDR2 from the germline V gene are GTSNPN and SVGIG (reference sequence). The CDR3 spells CAWSERGAHNEQFF. CDR3 DNA sequence: TGTGCCTGGAGTGAGCGGGGGGCCCACAATGAGCAGTTCTTC. Looking up the rest from reference TRBV30 and TRBJ2-1 gives the full variable domain: SQTIHQWPATLVQPVGSPLSLECTVEGTSNPNLYWYRQAAGRGLQLLFYSVGIGQISSEVPQNLSASRPQDRQFILSSKKLLLSDSGFYLCAWSERGAHNEQFFGPGTRLTVL.

The chain links TRBV19 to TRBJ1-5; the D is unclear. With 4 bases removed from V and 0 bases from J, the gap between germline ends came to 7 bases. Germline V gives CDR1 LNHDA, CDR2 SQIVND (reference sequence). CDR3 length equals 14 residues. CDR3: CASSNGYSNQPQHF. The CDR3 region has the DNA TGTGCCAGTAGTAATGGATATAGCAATCAGCCCCAGCATTTT.

This clonotype showed up many times. The chain employs TRBV12-3 or TRBV12-4 and TRBJ2-1; 12 nucleotides agree with TRBD2. The CDR3 is 16 amino acids. With V trimmed by 2 bases and J by 8 bases, 7 bases remained unmatched. The CDR3 here is CASSLSSGRAQYEQFF. DNA of the CDR3: TGTGCCAGCAGTTTATCTAGCGGGAGGGCCCAATATGAGCAGTTCTTC.

This sequence joins TRBV5-1 and TRBJ1-1; D gene uncertain. Germline assignment: CDR1 SGHRS and CDR2 YFSETQ. The CDR3 spans 14 residues. V shed 2 bases and J shed 0 bases, with 8 bases lying between them. Written as DNA, the CDR3 is TGCGCCAGCAGCTTCGAGGGCCTGAACACTGAAGCTTTCTTT. Translating it yields CASSFEGLNTEAFF. Together with reference TRBV5-1 and TRBJ1-1, the CDR3 gives the full variable domain: KAGVTQTPRYLIKTRGQQVTLSCSPISGHRSVSWYQQTPGQGLQFLFEYFSETQRNKGNFPGRFSGRQFSNSRSEMNVSTLELGDSALYLCASSFEGLNTEAFFGQGTRLTVV.

Comment on this clonotype: At one of its ends the junction is not consistent with the germline gene, which may arise from a read error. The chain employs TRBV12-3 or TRBV12-4 and TRBJ1-2; D is undetermined. The CDR3 extends over 12 amino acids. The CDR3 here is CVSSGSNYGYTF. The CDR3 DNA follows: TGTGTCAGCAGTGGCAGCAACTATGGCTACACCTTC.

This clonotype has ten or more counts. This chain uses TRBV20-1 with TRBJ1-2, with D unclear. The length of the CDR3 is 16 residues. The V gene's germline CDR1 is DFQATT and CDR2 SNEGSKA (reference sequence). Trimming shortened V by 7 bases and J by 4 bases, and 25 bases separated the two germline ends. CDR3 sequence (DNA): TGCAGTGGAAGCCGGGCTCCACGCATCCCCTCCTATGGCTACACCTTC. Its translation is CSGSRAPRIPSYGYTF.

This clonotype has a count of ten or more. The genes are TRBV11-1 and TRBJ2-1; a possible D gene is TRBD2 (6 bases). V lost 5 bases and J 3 bases, leaving 23 bases between the germline ends. The CDR3 is 18 residues long. Germline loops: CDR1 SGHAT, CDR2 FQDESV (reference sequence). In DNA, the CDR3 is TGTGCCAGCAGCCAATTCCGAACGGGGGAGTTGATCTACAATGAGCAGTTCTTC. This encodes CASSQFRTGELIYNEQFF.

This clonotype was observed many times. This chain links TRBV9 with TRBJ2-7; the D gene is possibly TRBD2 (5 bases). Trimming took off 2 bases at V and 5 bases at J, with 17 bases between the two ends. Germline values: CDR1 SGDLS, CDR2 YYNGEE. The CDR3 length is 15 residues. Here the CDR3 reads CASSVSGERLNEQYF. The DNA for the CDR3 is TGTGCCAGCAGCGTCAGCGGAGAACGTCTCAACGAGCAGTACTTC.

This clonotype was seen more than once but under ten times. V is TRBV3-1 and J is TRBJ2-1; weak D call: TRBD1 (6 bases). Between the trimmed V and J ends, which lost 3 bases and 0 bases, there was a span of 18 bases. The CDR3 consists of 18 residues. Per the germline V gene, CDR1 is LGHDT and CDR2 is YNNKEL (reference sequence). CDR3 bases: TGTGCCAGCAGCCACGTGTTGGACAGCGGAAGCTCCTACAATGAGCAGTTCTTC. Residues: CASSHVLDSGSSYNEQFF.

This clonotype occurred many times. The genes are TRBV28 and TRBJ2-1; 12 bases line up with TRBD1. In germline, CDR1 is MDHEN, CDR2 SYDVKM. CDR3 size: 17 residues. With 3 bases clipped from V and 9 bases from J, the junction kept 12 bases outside the gene matches. In DNA, the CDR3 is TGTGCCAGCAGTTTCCTACCTCCGGGACAGGGGGCGGGTGAGCAGTTCTTC. It translates to CASSFLPPGQGAGEQFF.